This passage covers 2 T cell receptor beta chains from one sample sequenced in a study of blood T cell repertoires in COVID-19. Profiled with immunoSEQ multiplex PCR; TCRdb holds only in-frame clones, not every one. Here the sample spans fewer than 250,000 clones, around four fifths being singletons. Input material: peripheral blood. The receptors were sampled from a middle-aged woman with active or convalescent COVID-19.

This clone was seen only a few times. The chain combines TRBV4-3 with TRBJ1-1, with 10 bases aligning to TRBD1. After removal of 1 base from V and 4 bases from J, the junction contained 6 bases not matched to a gene. CDR1 LGHNA and CDR2 YSLEER come from the germline V gene. This CDR3 is 16 amino acids long. The CDR3: CASSQGLTGGGTEAFF. The CDR3 region has the DNA TGCGCCAGCAGCCAAGGCTTGACAGGGGGCGGCACTGAAGCTTTCTTT.

Only one count was recorded for this clone. V gene TRBV4-2 combines with J gene TRBJ1-4; the D is unclear. This CDR3 has 15 residues. Between the trimmed V and J ends, which lost 1 base and 8 bases, there was a span of 14 bases. Germline CDR1 LGHNA, CDR2 YNFKEQ. Written as DNA, the CDR3 is TGTGCCAGCAGCCAAGGCGGAGGCATGGGAGAAAAACTGTTTTTT. Translated: CASSQGGGMGEKLFF.